Reported below is one T cell receptor (beta chain). What it binds is unknown. The data belong to a study of T cell responses to AZD1222 COVID-19 vaccine. Study-level points and caveats: Nearly half of spike-specific TCRs reportedly target variant regions that are unmutated in the B.1.351 and B.1.1.7 variants. Clonal diversity may have been underestimated, and the donors were mostly white British, with more females than males.

The protocol was immunoSEQ multiplex PCR, while the TCRdb copy is restricted to in-frame clones and leaves out a portion. Of 170,000 or so clones detected, 70% to 90% appear once; the ten largest clones hold around 10%. This CDR3 has 14 amino acids. Trimming took off 1 base at V and 7 bases at J, with 13 bases between the two ends. Germline CDR1 reads SGHAT; CDR2 reads FQNNGV. The receptor was isolated from an adult who received the AZD1222 COVID-19 vaccine. Sequencing used peripheral blood, obtained 28 days after the second AZD1222 dose. The chain combines TRBV11-2 with TRBJ2-5; perhaps TRBD2 as D (5 bases). The CDR3 spells CASSLAEVRRTQYF. CDR3 in DNA: TGTGCCAGCAGCTTAGCGGAGGTCCGGAGGACCCAGTACTTC.